The rows below give T cell receptor beta chains drawn from one sample of a study of T cell responses to AZD1222 COVID-19 vaccine. The method was immunoSEQ multiplex PCR; TCRdb's version includes in-frame clones alone and lacks a portion of them. The sample comprises some 120,000 clones, more than 85% of which are singletons, and around 2.8% rests with the top ten. Specimen: peripheral blood, collected on day 0 of AZD1222 vaccination. Receptors were obtained from an adult in good health. Each CDR3 is given with its conserved first and last residue. A D gene is named only where the DNA matches it firmly. Not every row has a clone size; where given, it reads once, few, many or a size class.

d_gene	j_gene	abundance	v_gene	CDR3nt	CDR3aa
TRBD1	TRBJ1-2	-	TRBV15	TGTGCCACCAGCAGAGGGGACAGGGCCAACTATGGCTACACCTTC	CATSRGDRANYGYTF
-	TRBJ2-7	-	TRBV28	TGTGCCAGCAGTGCACCCCGCCTAGACCAGTACTTC	CASSAPRLDQYF
-	TRBJ2-1	few	TRBV6-2/TRBV6-3	TGTGCCAGCAGTCACTATGGACTGAGAAATGAGCAGTTCTTC	CASSHYGLRNEQFF
-	TRBJ1-1	-	TRBV5-1	TGCGCCAGCAGCCCCCATCCTTTACAGGGCTCCGCTGAAGCTTTCTTT	CASSPHPLQGSAEAFF
TRBD1	TRBJ2-5	-	TRBV27	TGTGCCAGCAGACCGACCGGGACAGGGGTCATGGAGACCCAGTACTTC	CASRPTGTGVMETQYF
TRBD1	TRBJ1-4	once	TRBV5-1	TGCGCCAGCACCGGACAGGGTGTCAAGGAAAAACTGTTTTTT	CASTGQGVKEKLFF
-	TRBJ1-5	-	TRBV27	TGTGCCAGCAGCCCCCGACAAGGGAGAGGCAATCAGCCCCAGCATTTT	CASSPRQGRGNQPQHF
-	TRBJ1-5	-	TRBV4-1	TGCGCCAGCAGCCAAGAAAGAGGCTCCAATCAGCCCCAGCATTTT	CASSQERGSNQPQHF
TRBD1	TRBJ1-5	-	TRBV19	TGTGCCAGTAGTATAGAGCACAGGGGCTGGGGTCAGCCCCAGCATTTT	CASSIEHRGWGQPQHF
-	TRBJ1-6	-	TRBV7-9	TGTGCCAGCAGCTCCCAAGGGGATTCACCCCTCCACTTT	CASSSQGDSPLHF
TRBD2	TRBJ2-1	-	TRBV6-5	TGTGCCAGTCGGCGGGAGGTACATGAGCAGTTCTTC	CASRREVHEQFF
TRBD2	TRBJ2-2	-	TRBV13	TGTGCCAGCAGCTTTTCACTACTAGCGGAGACCACCGGGGAGCTGTTTTTT	CASSFSLLAETTGELFF
-	TRBJ1-1	-	TRBV3-1/TRBV3-2	TGTGCCAGCAGCCCTAGCGGGTCCGGGGGCAGAAGGACTGAAGCTTTCTTT	CASSPSGSGGRRTEAFF
-	TRBJ1-6	few	TRBV4-1	TGCGCCAGCAGCCACAGCCCCGGGACGGCCAATTCACCCCTCCACTTT	CASSHSPGTANSPLHF
-	TRBJ1-2	-	TRBV19	TGTGCCAGTAGTATCGACCTGGTTGTAGGAGGACTAGGTGATGGCTACACCTTC	CASSIDLVVGGLGDGYTF
-	TRBJ2-5	-	TRBV27	TGTGCCAGCAGTTTTCGTAGGGGCCCTCAAGAGACCCAGTACTTC	CASSFRRGPQETQYF
-	TRBJ1-5	once	TRBV3-1/TRBV3-2	TGTGCCAGCAGCTACGATAGCAATCAGCCCCAGCATTTT	CASSYDSNQPQHF
-	TRBJ1-1	once	TRBV5-6	TGTGCCAGCAGCTTAGAAGGGCTTGAAGCTTTCTTT	CASSLEGLEAFF
-	TRBJ1-2	-	TRBV3-1/TRBV3-2	TGTGCCAGCAGCCAAGATCCCGAAACGCGGGGCTACACCTTC	CASSQDPETRGYTF
TRBD2	TRBJ2-7	-	TRBV15	TGTGCCACCAGCGAGACCACAGCGGGAGCGGCCTGGGAGCAGTACTTC	CATSETTAGAAWEQYF
TRBD1	TRBJ1-3	-	TRBV7-6	TGTGCCAGCAGCTTAGAGAGGAGACAGGGAGTAGCTGGAAACACCATATATTTT	CASSLERRQGVAGNTIYF
-	TRBJ2-1	-	TRBV12-3/TRBV12-4	TGTGCCAGCAGCGGGTCGGGGGATGAGCAGTTCTTC	CASSGSGDEQFF
-	TRBJ2-5	-	TRBV5-8	TGTGCCAGCAGCTTGGGGCAGCAAGAGACCCAGTACTTC	CASSLGQQETQYF
-	TRBJ1-4	-	TRBV13	TGTGCCAGCAGCCCCGGGACATCTCTTGAAAAACTGTTTTTT	CASSPGTSLEKLFF
TRBD2	TRBJ2-7	once	TRBV5-1	TGCGCCAGCAGCCCCCTGATTAGCGGGTCCTCCTACGAGCAGTACTTC	CASSPLISGSSYEQYF
-	TRBJ2-7	-	TRBV3-1/TRBV3-2	TGTGCCAGCAGCCCCTCCCGACTAGTAGTAGGCGAGCAGTACTTC	CASSPSRLVVGEQYF
-	TRBJ1-3	-	TRBV18	TGTGCCAGCTCACCTAAGACCAACTCTGGAAACACCATATATTTT	CASSPKTNSGNTIYF
TRBD2	TRBJ2-1	-	TRBV10-3	TGTGCCATCAGTTACCGGACTAGCGGGAGAATGAATGAGCAGTTCTTC	CAISYRTSGRMNEQFF
TRBD2	TRBJ2-1	-	TRBV5-1	TGCGCCAGCAGCTTGGAGGGACTAAATTACAATGAGCAGTTCTTC	CASSLEGLNYNEQFF
-	TRBJ2-7	-	TRBV9	TGTGCCAGCAGCGTCGCTGACAGTTACGAGCAGTACTTC	CASSVADSYEQYF
-	TRBJ2-7	-	TRBV19	TGTGCCAGTAGTATACAGGGCGGCTCCTACGAGCAGTACTTC	CASSIQGGSYEQYF
TRBD2	TRBJ2-2	-	TRBV6-2/TRBV6-3	TGTGCCAGCAGTTACGGACTAGCGAACACCGGGGAGCTGTTTTTT	CASSYGLANTGELFF
-	TRBJ1-4	-	TRBV5-1	TGCGCCAGCAGCTTGGGTACTAATGAAAAACTGTTTTTT	CASSLGTNEKLFF
-	TRBJ2-1	-	TRBV24-1	TGTGCCACCAGTCAAGACGCCGGGGATAATGAGCAGTTCTTC	CATSQDAGDNEQFF
-	TRBJ1-4	-	TRBV4-2	TGTGCCAGCAGCCAAGGGGGACGGGCAATGGGGGATGAAAAACTGTTTTTT	CASSQGGRAMGDEKLFF